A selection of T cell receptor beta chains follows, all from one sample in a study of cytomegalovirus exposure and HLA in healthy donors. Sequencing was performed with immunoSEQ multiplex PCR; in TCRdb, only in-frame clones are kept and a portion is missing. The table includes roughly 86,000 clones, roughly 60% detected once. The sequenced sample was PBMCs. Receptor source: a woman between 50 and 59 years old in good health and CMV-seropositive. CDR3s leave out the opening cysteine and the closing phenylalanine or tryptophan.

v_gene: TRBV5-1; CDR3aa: ASSPSSQYNEQF
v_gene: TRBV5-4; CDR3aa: ASSFRQGPYGYT
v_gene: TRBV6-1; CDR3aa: ASSAHPGGANEKLF
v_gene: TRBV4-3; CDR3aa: ASSQYRENTEAF
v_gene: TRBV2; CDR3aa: ASSSTGVETQY
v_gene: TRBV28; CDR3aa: ASSSAAVNNSPLH
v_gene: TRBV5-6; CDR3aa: ASSFPGAYEQY
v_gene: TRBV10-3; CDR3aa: AISKAQEGEQY
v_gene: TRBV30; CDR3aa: AWSGSEGHSYEQY
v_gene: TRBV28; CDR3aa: ASSSTVRGNTIY
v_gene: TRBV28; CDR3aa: ASSLAGTGSYGYT
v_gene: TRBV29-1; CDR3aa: SVGDREGYT
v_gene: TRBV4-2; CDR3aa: ASSQGQAEETQY
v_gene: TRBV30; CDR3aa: AWSVRDSYNEQF
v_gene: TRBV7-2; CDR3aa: ASSPQGEGTQY
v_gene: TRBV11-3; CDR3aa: ASSLVGSAIDEQF
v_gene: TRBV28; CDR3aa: ASSLSVGSYGYT